This passage covers 20 T cell receptor beta chains from one sample sequenced in a study of post-analysis software for immune sequencing data. Overall study results and limits: When patients were compared with controls, roughly five TRBV segments were more frequent, TRBV5-6, TRBV5-1 and TRBV20-1 among them.

Researchers reported that TCR beta cDNA libraries carried unique molecular identifiers. TCRdb reprocessed the PCR reads via MiXCR and lists one record per CDR3 protein. The table lists approximately 570,000 distinct CDR3 sequences, roughly two fifths of them singletons. The antigens for these receptors are not known. The sample comprised blood. These receptors all come from a girl aged 10 to 17 with multiple sclerosis.

The chain combines TRBV4-1 with TRBJ2-4; D gene uncertain. CDR1 MGHRA and CDR2 YSYEKL come from the germline V gene. The germline V and J ends were trimmed by 5 bases and 3 bases, with 11 bases remaining between them. The length of the CDR3 is 14 residues. CDR3 protein: CASSARWGKNIQYF. The DNA for the CDR3 is TGCGCCAGCAGCGCCAGGTGGGGCAAAAACATTCAGTACTTC.

This chain joins TRBV20-1 and TRBJ1-5; no firm D call. The CDR3 totals 14 residues. The germline V gene has CDR1 DFQATT and CDR2 SNEGSKA (reference sequence). The germline V and J ends were trimmed by 6 bases and 0 bases, with 12 bases remaining between them. The CDR3 sequence is CSARTGISNQPQHF. The CDR3 DNA reads as TGCAGTGCCCGAACGGGGATTAGCAATCAGCCCCAGCATTTT.

This chain uses TRBV5-1 with TRBJ2-5; D not resolved. The germline CDR1 and CDR2 sequences are SGHRS and YFSETQ. Trimming took 2 bases from V and 5 from J, leaving 13 bases between them. This CDR3 region has 14 residues. CDR3 sequence (DNA): TGCGCCAGCAGCTTCACCAGTGTCGTGGAGACCCAGTACTTC. This codes for CASSFTSVVETQYF.

This chain joins TRBV20-1 and TRBJ2-7; D is perhaps TRBD1 (8 bases). Germline V gene sequence: CDR1 DFQATT, CDR2 SNEGSKA (reference sequence). Trimming removed 3 bases at V and 0 bases at J, with 21 bases between. The CDR3 is 17 amino acids. The CDR3: CSARDRVGGGASYEQYF. In DNA form, the CDR3 reads TGCAGTGCTAGGGACAGGGTTGGCGGGGGCGCCTCCTACGAGCAGTACTTC.

This clonotype was counted a few times. The J gene is TRBJ2-1, the V gene TRBV7-9, with D unclear. Germline values: CDR1 SEHNR, CDR2 FQNEAQ (reference sequence). Trimming took off 5 bases at V and 0 bases at J, with 14 bases between the two ends. This CDR3 is 16 amino acids long. The DNA for the CDR3 is TGTGCCAGCAGCCCCATGGGCACCTTCTCCTACAATGAGCAGTTCTTC. Translation: CASSPMGTFSYNEQFF.

The chain joins TRBV4-1 to TRBJ2-1; D gene unclear. Trimming cost V 2 bases and J 5 bases, with 13 bases left between them. Germline V CDR1 and CDR2: MGHRA, YSYEKL. This CDR3 is built from 15 residues. CDR3 region: CASSQHGFVNNEQFF. CDR3 sequence (DNA): TGCGCCAGCAGCCAACACGGGTTCGTCAACAATGAGCAGTTCTTC.

The V gene is TRBV20-1, the J gene TRBJ2-3; no firm D call. Germline V gives CDR1 DFQATT, CDR2 SNEGSKA (reference sequence). The V and J ends lost 3 bases and 1 base respectively, with 8 bases between them. This CDR3 is built from 13 residues. The CDR3 region has the DNA TGCAGTGCTAGCGCGACGGGCACAGATACGCAGTATTTT. It codes for CSASATGTDTQYF.

This chain uses TRBV18 with TRBJ2-5, with D tentatively TRBD2 (7 bases). The better agreement between TRBJ2-7 and the DNA end casts doubt on the J call. The CDR3 loop spans 15 amino acids. The germline gives CDR1 KGHSH, CDR2 LQKENI. CDR3 bases: TGTGCCAGCTCACCACTCCAGGGGACTACCTACGAGCAGTACTTC. Translation gives CASSPLQGTTYEQYF.

V and J are TRBV13 and TRBJ1-5, with D maybe TRBD1 (5 bases). Germline loops: CDR1 PRHDT, CDR2 FYEKMQ (reference sequence). The CDR3 runs to 16 residues. V dropped 2 bases and J dropped 6 bases, with 17 bases sitting between them. CDR3 region: CASSLRGNAGGQPQHF. The CDR3 nucleotides read TGTGCCAGCAGCTTAAGGGGCAACGCCGGTGGTCAGCCCCAGCATTTT.

This chain links TRBV20-1 with TRBJ2-3, with 8 nucleotides matching TRBD2. V trimming: 5 bases; J trimming: 4 bases; junction bases outside the gene matches: 11. From germline, CDR1 is DFQATT and CDR2 SNEGSKA (reference sequence). The length of the CDR3 is 15 residues. CDR3: CSAPKGRGGPDTQYF. DNA of the CDR3: TGCAGTGCTCCCAAGGGACGCGGGGGGCCAGATACGCAGTATTTT.

This clonotype is a singleton in its sample. A much larger clone is a single base away; this may be a read error. This chain joins TRBV5-1 and TRBJ2-5; 9 bases align to TRBD1. The CDR3 has 15 residues. Germline V gives CDR1 SGHRS, CDR2 YFSETQ. CDR3 region: CASSLGQGVGEAQYF. In DNA, the CDR3 is TGCGCCAGCAGCTTGGGACAGGGGGTAGGAGAGGCCCAGTACTTC.

CDR3 residues: CASSRPGLLNEQFF. Written as DNA, the CDR3 is TGTGCCAGCAGCCGTCCGGGACTCCTCAATGAGCAGTTCTTC. The chain joins TRBV11-3 to TRBJ2-1; weak D call: TRBD2 (6 bases). Germline V gene lookup returns CDR1 SGHNT and CDR2 YENEEA. V was pared by 5 bases and J by 6 bases, with 14 bases between. The CDR3 is made up of 14 amino acids.

This chain links TRBV6-4 with TRBJ2-1, with 7 bases fitting TRBD2. The junction had 13 bases not matched to a gene; V was cut back by 6 bases and J by 5 bases. CDR1 is MRHNA and CDR2 is SNTAGT in the germline V gene. The CDR3 spans 16 residues. CDR3 in DNA: TGTGCCAGCAGCAGGGACTACCGACAGAATAACAATGAGCAGTTCTTC. Amino acids: CASSRDYRQNNNEQFF.

J is TRBJ2-7 and V is TRBV15; TRBD2 is a possible D gene (6 bases). This CDR3 has 15 residues. Germline CDR1 is LNHNV and CDR2 is YYDKDF (reference sequence). V lost 5 bases and J 6 bases, leaving 20 bases between the germline ends. The CDR3 DNA sequence: TGTGCCACCAGCCTTCCCCGGGACGGGACTGGCGAGCAGTACTTC. Amino acid sequence: CATSLPRDGTGEQYF. The full variable domain, completed using reference TRBV15 and TRBJ2-7, is DAMVIQNPRYQVTQFGKPVTLSCSQTLNHNVMYWYQQKSSQAPKLLFHYYDKDFNNEADTPDNFQSRRPNTSFCFLDIRSPGLGDTAMYLCATSLPRDGTGEQYFGPGTRLTVT.

The genes are TRBV27 and TRBJ1-2; D gene unclear. The germline gives CDR1 MNHEY, CDR2 SMNVEV (reference sequence). The V end was cut by 2 bases, the J end by 5 bases, with 15 bases between. The CDR3 loop spans 15 amino acids. CDR3 amino acids: CASSLSTGIGYGYTF. The CDR3 DNA reads TGTGCCAGCAGTTTAAGCACCGGGATTGGTTATGGCTACACCTTC.

This clonotype was seen more than once but under ten times. This chain connects TRBV10-2 to TRBJ2-7; 11 bases are a match to TRBD1. Germline CDR1 reads WSHSY; CDR2 reads SAAADI. The junction had 7 bases not matched to a gene; V was cut back by 3 bases and J by 3 bases. This CDR3 is 16 amino acids long. CDR3 nucleotides: TGCGCCAGCAGTGAAACGGGACAGGGGGGTAGCTACGAGCAGTACTTC. Translated, it gives CASSETGQGGSYEQYF.

This sequence joins TRBV12-3 or TRBV12-4 and TRBJ2-5; D remains unclear. V was pared by 3 bases and J by 5 bases, with 10 bases between. The CDR3 runs 13 residues. CDR3 residues: CASSFPGRETQYF. The CDR3 nucleotides read TGTGCCAGCAGTTTCCCCGGCAGGGAGACCCAGTACTTC.

The CDR3 DNA is TGTGCCAGCAGGATTGGACAGGGGGCGGCTGGCTACACCTTC. The encoded protein is CASRIGQGAAGYTF. This sequence joins TRBV12-3 or TRBV12-4 and TRBJ1-2, with 11 bases identical to TRBD1. V shed 6 bases and J 7 bases; nucleotides not matched to a gene: 7. The CDR3 loop spans 14 amino acids.

The CDR3 region is CASTRGVLGYNEQFF. CDR3 DNA: TGTGCCAGCACGCGTGGCGTCCTGGGGTACAATGAGCAGTTCTTC. The chain links TRBV28 to TRBJ2-1, with D unresolved. CDR1 MDHEN and CDR2 SYDVKM come from the germline V gene. The length of the CDR3 is 15 residues. V lost 7 bases and J lost 4, with 17 bases in between.

This chain links TRBV10-3 with TRBJ2-7; either TRBD1 or TRBD2 may fit D (5 bases each). The CDR3 is 14 residues long. Looked up from germline, CDR1 is ENHRY and CDR2 is SYGVKD. Trimming pared 6 bases from V and 1 base from J, leaving 13 bases between. This chain's CDR3 is CAIRSGDDSYEQYF. The CDR3 coding sequence is TGTGCCATCAGGAGTGGGGACGATTCCTACGAGCAGTACTTC.